One sample yielded the 6 T cell receptor beta chains listed below, sequenced in a study of lymphopenia after photon versus proton radiotherapy (dated by TCRdb to about 2019). Receptor libraries were prepared by the immunoSEQ multiplex PCR assay. As stored in TCRdb, this immuneACCESS dataset retains in-frame rearrangements with V and J assigned. A fraction of the clones does not appear; measured against another copy, unresolved V genes explain less than half of the discrepancy, and the remainder lacks a known reason. Within this sample are under 30,000 clones, with more than 80% of them counted one time only. About 22% of the sample is in the top ten clones. The input for sequencing was peripheral blood, taken from a patient treated with photon-based radiotherapy. The receptors originated from a man aged 35 to 55 with gastric cancer.

This clone was picked up one time. The chain has TRBV12-5 and TRBJ1-1, with D tentatively TRBD1 (6 bases). CDR1 is LGHNT, CDR2 FRNRAP, per germline. V was cut by 0 bases and J by 5 bases, with 16 bases left in between. The CDR3 consists of 16 residues. CDR3 amino acids: CASGLVLSQGRTEAFF. DNA for the CDR3: TGTGCTAGTGGTTTGGTACTGTCCCAGGGGAGGACTGAAGCTTTCTTT.

The V and J genes are TRBV2 and TRBJ2-1, with a weak D call TRBD2 (5 bases). The CDR3 is 16 residues long. Per the germline V gene, CDR1 is SNHLY and CDR2 is FYNNEI. The V and J ends lost 2 bases and 0 bases respectively, with 11 bases between them. The CDR3 here is CASSEIGLASYNEQFF. The CDR3 DNA reads TGTGCCAGCAGTGAAATAGGACTCGCCTCCTACAATGAGCAGTTCTTC.

This chain joins TRBV5-5 and TRBJ1-3, with TRBD1 matching 7 bases. The length of the CDR3 is 14 residues. Germline V lookup: CDR1 SGHKS, CDR2 YYEKEE (reference sequence). With 1 base clipped from V and 9 bases from J, the junction kept 7 bases outside the gene matches. As DNA, the CDR3 is TGTGCCAGCAGCTTGACAGGGGATGCCGGCACCATATATTTT. Its translation: CASSLTGDAGTIYF.

Comments on this clone: At one end the junction does not follow the germline gene, possibly because of a read error. CDR3 bases: TGTGCCACCAGCAGGGGACAGGGGGTCAACGTCCTGACTTTC. This gives the protein CATSRGQGVNVLTF. The V call is TRBV15, the J call TRBJ2-6, with 11 bases that match TRBD1. CDR3 size: 14 residues. In germline, CDR1 is LNHNV, CDR2 YYDKDF (reference sequence).

The chain combines TRBV19 with TRBJ2-4, with TRBD1 matching over 7 bases. The CDR3 sequence is 15 residues long. Trimming cost V 3 bases and J 7 bases; bases outside gene matches: 9. Germline V gene lookup returns CDR1 LNHDA and CDR2 SQIVND (reference sequence). The CDR3 sequence is CASSINPDRWNIQYF. As DNA, the CDR3 is TGTGCCAGTAGTATCAACCCGGACAGGTGGAACATTCAGTACTTC.

The genes are TRBV2 and TRBJ1-2; no clear D gene. Germline loops: CDR1 SNHLY, CDR2 FYNNEI. Trimming cost V 1 base and J 4 bases, with 7 bases left between them. This CDR3 contains 13 residues. This chain's CDR3 is CASSEGTAYGYTF. The DNA of the CDR3 is TGTGCCAGCAGTGAAGGGACGGCCTATGGCTACACCTTC.